These 9 T cell receptor beta chains originate from one sample sequenced in a study of OX40 agonist ivuxolimab in advanced cancers. Using immunoSEQ multiplex PCR, the repertoire was profiled, and TCRdb retains in-frame clones only, with some absent. This repertoire shows 50,000 to 70,000 clones, around 87% found once; its top ten account for 14%. The source material was CD4+ or CD8+ T cells sorted from blood, sampled in a trial of the OX40 agonist ivuxolimab. The receptor source for this set is an adult with an advanced solid tumor such as melanoma, head and neck, liver or kidney cancer.

The sample holds a few counts of this clone. V and J are TRBV11-2 and TRBJ2-1; perhaps TRBD2 as D (5 bases). V shed 4 bases and J shed 3 bases, with 7 bases lying between them. The CDR3 loop spans 13 amino acids. Germline V gives CDR1 SGHAT, CDR2 FQNNGV. The CDR3 DNA is TGTGCCAGCAGCTCGACTAACTACAATGAGCAGTTCTTC. Encoded protein: CASSSTNYNEQFF.

This sequence joins TRBV27 and TRBJ2-3; 11 nucleotides align to TRBD1. V lost 5 bases, J lost 4 bases, and 8 bases stayed unmatched. Germline CDR1 is MNHEY and CDR2 is SMNVEV (reference sequence). The CDR3 loop spans 16 amino acids. CDR3 DNA: TGTGCCAGCAGTCTCTCCGGGACAGGGGGAGCAGATACGCAGTATTTT. Its protein is CASSLSGTGGADTQYF.

This sequence joins TRBV7-9 and TRBJ1-4; 8 nucleotides agree with TRBD1. CDR3 length: 16 residues. Germline V lookup: CDR1 SEHNR, CDR2 FQNEAQ (reference sequence). Trimming took 5 bases from V and 5 from J; bases not matched to a gene: 10. In DNA, the CDR3 is TGTGCCAGCAGCCGGACAGGGTGGACCTTAAATGAAAAACTGTTTTTT. Amino acids: CASSRTGWTLNEKLFF.

The chain carries TRBV4-2 and TRBJ2-1; D is unclear. Germline CDR1 LGHNA, CDR2 YNFKEQ. Trimming removed 1 base from V and 6 bases from J, with 7 bases in between. This CDR3 has 13 residues. The CDR3 bases are TGTGCCAGCAGCCAAGGGTCGATCAATGAGCAGTTCTTC. Its protein is CASSQGSINEQFF.

The chain uses TRBV9 and TRBJ1-2; weak D call: TRBD1 (5 bases). The CDR3 contains 15 residues. Trimming pared 5 bases from V and 3 bases from J, leaving 17 bases between. In germline, CDR1 is SGDLS, CDR2 YYNGEE. CDR3 sequence: CASSPDKLGDYGYTF. As DNA, the CDR3 is TGTGCCAGCAGTCCCGACAAGTTGGGGGACTATGGCTACACCTTC.

The count of this clone is one. The rearrangement links TRBV6-5 to TRBJ1-1, with a possible D match to TRBD1 (6 bases). CDR1 MNHEY and CDR2 SVGAGI come from the germline V gene. V lost 2 bases and J lost 4, with 8 bases in between. The CDR3 extends over 13 amino acids. The chain's CDR3 is CASSYDRSTEAFF. The CDR3 region has the DNA TGTGCCAGCAGTTACGACAGGTCCACTGAAGCTTTCTTT.

The rearrangement joins TRBV27 to TRBJ2-5; D ambiguous. The CDR3 runs 13 residues. Between the trimmed V and J ends, which lost 0 bases and 5 bases, there was a span of 7 bases. Germline V gives CDR1 MNHEY, CDR2 SMNVEV (reference sequence). CDR3 DNA: TGTGCCAGCAGTTTATCGACATGGGAGACCCAGTACTTC. Encoded protein: CASSLSTWETQYF.

The chain is built from TRBV6-4 and TRBJ2-5, with D perhaps TRBD2 (6 bases). This CDR3 is built from 15 residues. CDR1 and CDR2 from the germline V gene are MRHNA and SNTAGT. V lost 2 bases and J lost 2, with 12 bases in between. The CDR3 bases are TGTGCCAGCAGTGACCACGGACTACTACAAGAGACCCAGTACTTC. It encodes CASSDHGLLQETQYF.

The rearrangement links TRBV12-5 to TRBJ2-3; maybe TRBD2 (5 bases). V dropped 7 bases and J dropped 4 bases, with 18 bases sitting between them. Germline CDR1 and CDR2: LGHNT and FRNRAP. The CDR3 extends over 15 amino acids. As DNA, the CDR3 is TGTGCTAGTGCCCCCGAGGAGGAGATCGCAGATACGCAGTATTTT. Translation: CASAPEEEIADTQYF.